Below are 27 T cell receptor beta chains sequenced from a single sample in a study of long-term antiretroviral therapy in people with HIV. Running of the v3.0 immunoSEQ assay took place at survey level. Method: immunoSEQ multiplex PCR; TCRdb's copy keeps in-frame clones and lacks some. This table has roughly 18,000 clones, around 78% appearing once. The sample consisted of unsorted PBMCs, taken at the start of antiretroviral therapy, before treatment. These receptors came from a woman between 40 and 50 years old with HIV.

The V gene is TRBV28, the J gene TRBJ2-5; possible D gene TRBD2, 5 bases. From germline, CDR1 is MDHEN and CDR2 SYDVKM. V lost 1 base to trimming and J lost 5 bases, with 11 bases between them. The CDR3 is 14 amino acids. CDR3 in amino acids: CASSLLEVGETQYF. In nucleotides, the CDR3 is TGTGCCAGCAGTTTATTGGAGGTGGGGGAGACCCAGTACTTC.

The V and J genes are TRBV28 and TRBJ1-5, with TRBD1 matching 10 bases. The trim removed 4 bases at V and 5 bases at J, leaving 11 bases unmatched. The CDR3 loop spans 17 amino acids. Germline V gives CDR1 MDHEN, CDR2 SYDVKM. In DNA form, the CDR3 reads TGTGCCAGCAGTTCATACCGACAGGGGGCTGAAGATCAGCCCCAGCATTTT. Amino acids: CASSSYRQGAEDQPQHF.

This clone has more than one count but fewer than ten. The chain combines TRBV5-4 with TRBJ1-6; D unresolved. This CDR3 has 15 amino acids. The germline V gene encodes CDR1 SGHNT and CDR2 YYREEE (reference sequence). The ends were cut back, 4 bases at V and 5 bases at J, with 13 bases in the middle. The CDR3 loop is CASSHDRINNSPLHF. CDR3 coding DNA: TGTGCCAGCAGCCATGACCGCATTAATAATTCACCCCTCCACTTT.

In its sample, this clone was seen once. The chain joins TRBV5-4 to TRBJ1-5; no firm D call. Per the germline V gene, CDR1 is SGHNT and CDR2 is YYREEE (reference sequence). Trimming removed 4 bases from V and 5 bases from J, with 13 bases in between. The CDR3 spans 14 residues. The CDR3 here is CASSQGISHQPQHF. For the CDR3, the DNA is TGTGCCAGCAGCCAAGGTATTTCTCATCAGCCCCAGCATTTT.

V is TRBV28 and J is TRBJ1-2; D is uncertain. The CDR3 has 14 amino acids. Germline V gives CDR1 MDHEN, CDR2 SYDVKM. V lost 10 bases, J lost 3 bases, and 18 bases lay in between. The CDR3 coding sequence is TGTGCCACCTCGTTAAGGGTAGCGGACTATGGCTACACCTTC. Translation gives CATSLRVADYGYTF.

The rearrangement uses TRBV28 and TRBJ2-2; D remains unclear. CDR1 and CDR2 (germline): MDHEN, SYDVKM. CDR3 size: 15 residues. Trimming removed 3 bases at V and 1 base at J, with 9 bases between. The CDR3: CASSFPEKNTGELFF. The CDR3, as DNA: TGTGCCAGCAGTTTCCCAGAGAAGAACACCGGGGAGCTGTTTTTT.

This clone was observed once. The chain is built from TRBV25-1 and TRBJ2-1; 7 nucleotides match TRBD1. The germline V gene has CDR1 MGHDK and CDR2 SYGVNS. This CDR3 has 13 amino acids. Trimming removed 9 bases from V and 3 bases from J; junction bases left unmatched: 5. The CDR3 reads CASWDSYYNEQFF. Written as DNA, the CDR3 is TGTGCCAGTTGGGACAGCTACTACAATGAGCAGTTCTTC. Full variable domain (missing parts from reference TRBV25-1 and TRBJ2-1): EADIYQTPRYLVIGTGKKITLECSQTMGHDKMYWYQQDPGMELHLIHYSYGVNSTEKGDLSSESTVSRIRTEHFPLTLESARPSHTSQYLCASWDSYYNEQFFGPGTRLTVL.

This clone appeared a single time. This chain connects TRBV12-1 to TRBJ2-7; the D call of TRBD1 is as the table states it, not checked on the DNA. TRBV12-1 is noted as a pseudogene. The CDR3 is 13 amino acids. Here the CDR3 DNA reads TGTGCCAGGCCCGGGACAGGAGCCTACGAGCAGTACTTC. As protein: CARPGTGAYEQYF.

The sample holds one count of this clone. CDR3 loop: CASSLGKNTEAFF. CDR3 nucleotides: TGCGCCAGCAGCTTGGGGAAGAACACTGAAGCTTTCTTT. This chain connects TRBV5-1 to TRBJ1-1; D call uncertain. Germline V gene lookup returns CDR1 SGHRS and CDR2 YFSETQ. This CDR3 has 13 amino acids. Trimming left V 0 bases short and J 1 base short, with 4 bases between.

The chain recombines TRBV28 with TRBJ2-7; 7 bases are a match to TRBD2. V gave up 5 bases and J gave up 2 bases; unmatched junction bases: 6. The length of the CDR3 is 14 residues. Germline V gene sequence: CDR1 MDHEN, CDR2 SYDVKM. The CDR3 nucleotides read TGTGCCAGCAGTCTACACCGGGGGGCCTACGAGCAGTACTTC. This gives the protein CASSLHRGAYEQYF.

V is TRBV30 and J is TRBJ2-4; D is possibly TRBD1 or TRBD2 (5 bases each). Germline values: CDR1 GTSNPN, CDR2 SVGIG (reference sequence). Trimming removed 2 bases from V and 5 bases from J, with 16 bases in between. The CDR3 spans 15 residues. The CDR3 DNA follows: TGTGCCTGGAGTAATCGCGGCTCGGGGCAAAACATTCAGTACTTC. Translating it yields CAWSNRGSGQNIQYF.

The chain combines TRBV10-3 with TRBJ2-3, with 9 bases matching TRBD2. The length of the CDR3 is 16 residues. Trimming at V came to 3 bases and at J to 4 bases, leaving 8 bases not matched to a gene. CDR1 is ENHRY, CDR2 SYGVKD, per germline. The CDR3 nucleotides read TGTGCCATCAGTGACCTAGCGGGGTCTGTAGCAGATACGCAGTATTTT. Its protein product is CAISDLAGSVADTQYF.

The chain employs TRBV11-2 and TRBJ2-7; TRBD1 might be the D (6 bases). The CDR3 length is 13 residues. Germline CDR1 and CDR2: SGHAT and FQNNGV. V lost 2 bases and J 3 bases, leaving 8 bases between the germline ends. CDR3 bases: TGTGCCAGCAGCTTACCGGACAGCTACGAGCAGTACTTC. Its protein product is CASSLPDSYEQYF.

This rearrangement joins TRBV28 to TRBJ1-4; unclear D gene. The CDR3 covers 16 residues. With 6 bases removed from V and 8 bases from J, the gap between germline ends came to 22 bases. The V gene's germline CDR1 is MDHEN and CDR2 SYDVKM. The CDR3 is CASSPQMGRKTEKLFF. The CDR3, as DNA: TGTGCCAGCAGCCCCCAAATGGGCCGAAAAACGGAAAAACTGTTTTTT.

In nucleotides, the CDR3 is TGTGCCACCAGCGGCGGTTTCGGGACAGTCCTCACCGAGCAGTACTTC. As protein: CATSGGFGTVLTEQYF. V and J are TRBV15 and TRBJ2-7, with 7 bases aligning to TRBD1. Per germline, CDR1 LNHNV and CDR2 YYDKDF (reference sequence). This CDR3 has 16 residues. With 5 bases clipped from V and 6 bases from J, the junction kept 16 bases outside the gene matches.

J is TRBJ2-7 and V is TRBV5-1; D gene ambiguous. The V gene's germline CDR1 is SGHRS and CDR2 YFSETQ. The CDR3 runs to 11 residues. V was pared by 3 bases and J by 2 bases, with 3 bases between. The CDR3 coding sequence is TGCGCCAGCAGCTCCGCCTACGAGCAGTACTTC. Translating gives CASSSAYEQYF.

V and J are TRBV7-2 and TRBJ1-6; D unresolved. The CDR3 length is 17 residues. Germline V lookup: CDR1 SGHTA, CDR2 FQGNSA. Trimming stripped 6 bases from V and 0 bases from J, with 15 bases between. CDR3 DNA sequence: TGTGCCAGCAGGCGAGAGACTTTCAGCTCCTATAATTCACCCCTCCACTTT. As protein: CASRRETFSSYNSPLHF.

This chain uses TRBV4-3 with TRBJ2-7; no reliable D call. The CDR3 sequence is 13 residues long. Trimming stripped 1 base from V and 3 bases from J, with 7 bases between. From germline, CDR1 is LGHNA and CDR2 YSLEER. The DNA of the CDR3 is TGCGCCAGCAGCCAAGGACAAGACTACGAGCAGTACTTC. It yields the protein CASSQGQDYEQYF.

The rearrangement links TRBV5-1 to TRBJ2-5, with TRBD1 matching 7 bases. The length of the CDR3 is 15 residues. CDR1 and CDR2 from the germline V gene are SGHRS and YFSETQ. The trim removed 2 bases at V and 1 base at J, leaving 5 bases unmatched. The CDR3 nucleotides read TGCGCCAGCAGCTTCGCTGGACAGGTCCAAGAGACCCAGTACTTC. Its protein product is CASSFAGQVQETQYF.

This clone was detected only once. V and J are TRBV28 and TRBJ2-1; D unclear. Germline V gene data show CDR1 as MDHEN and CDR2 as SYDVKM. Trimming cost V 7 bases and J 3 bases, with 7 bases left between them. CDR3 size: 12 residues. The CDR3 reads CASMNSYNEQFF. CDR3 in DNA: TGTGCCAGCATGAACAGCTACAATGAGCAGTTCTTC.

The chain joins TRBV14 to TRBJ2-3; 8 nucleotides match TRBD2. With V trimmed by 3 bases and J by 4 bases, 9 bases remained unmatched. Germline assignment: CDR1 SGHDN and CDR2 FVKESK. CDR3 length: 16 amino acids. CDR3 nucleotides: TGTGCCAGCAGCCAGCCCGGGGGGGCCCTATCAGATACGCAGTATTTT. Translating gives CASSQPGGALSDTQYF.

Within the sample, this clone is medium-sized (0.01 to 0.1%). At the DNA level, this CDR3 is encoded by other sequences in the same sample as well. The chain has TRBV28 and TRBJ1-5; 11 positions match TRBD1. The germline V gene has CDR1 MDHEN and CDR2 SYDVKM. The junction had 4 bases not matched to a gene; V was cut back by 6 bases and J by 6 bases. This CDR3 has 14 residues. In DNA form, the CDR3 reads TGTGCCAGCAGCCTGGACAGGGGGCGTCAGCCCCAGCATTTT. It codes for CASSLDRGRQPQHF.

The CDR3 DNA reads as TGTGCCAGCAAAGGCGGGGAACCCAAGCAGTTCTTC. Amino acid sequence: CASKGGEPKQFF. The chain combines TRBV18 with TRBJ2-1, with D possibly matching TRBD2 (6 bases). V was cut by 8 bases and J by 11 bases, with 16 bases left in between. This CDR3 is 12 amino acids long. CDR1 KGHSH and CDR2 LQKENI come from the germline V gene.

The J gene is TRBJ2-7, the V gene TRBV4-3, with 8 bases fitting TRBD1. With V trimmed by 0 bases and J by 3 bases, 13 bases remained unmatched. This CDR3 region has 18 residues. CDR1 LGHNA and CDR2 YSLEER come from the germline V gene. The CDR3 loop reads CASSQDHLYRGMIYEQYF. CDR3 bases: TGCGCCAGCAGCCAAGACCATTTATACAGGGGGATGATCTACGAGCAGTACTTC.

The J gene is TRBJ2-7, the V gene TRBV5-1; 7 bases align to TRBD1. CDR1 and CDR2 from the germline V gene are SGHRS and YFSETQ. CDR3 length equals 13 residues. Trimming cost V 2 bases and J 7 bases; bases outside gene matches: 6. CDR3 in DNA: TGCGCCAGCAGCTTACGACAGGGTGAAGAGCAGTACTTC. Translating gives CASSLRQGEEQYF.

The CDR3 protein is CASSSRARAGANVLTF. CDR3 in DNA: TGTGCCAGTAGTAGCCGGGCTCGAGCTGGGGCCAACGTCCTGACTTTC. The V call is TRBV19, the J call TRBJ2-6; D gene unclear. The CDR3 totals 16 residues. Trimming removed 4 bases from V and 2 bases from J, with 12 bases in between. The germline gives CDR1 LNHDA, CDR2 SQIVND (reference sequence).

Points on this clone: Distinct nucleotide sequences in the sample also encode this CDR3. The DNA of the CDR3 is TGTGCCAGCAGTTTAGGCGGGGGCCCGAACACCGGGGAGCTGTTTTTT. Protein: CASSLGGGPNTGELFF. The V and J genes are TRBV27 and TRBJ2-2; perhaps TRBD2 as D (7 bases). V lost 2 bases and J 0 bases, leaving 10 bases between the germline ends. The CDR3 is 16 residues long. CDR1 is MNHEY, CDR2 SMNVEV, per germline (reference sequence).